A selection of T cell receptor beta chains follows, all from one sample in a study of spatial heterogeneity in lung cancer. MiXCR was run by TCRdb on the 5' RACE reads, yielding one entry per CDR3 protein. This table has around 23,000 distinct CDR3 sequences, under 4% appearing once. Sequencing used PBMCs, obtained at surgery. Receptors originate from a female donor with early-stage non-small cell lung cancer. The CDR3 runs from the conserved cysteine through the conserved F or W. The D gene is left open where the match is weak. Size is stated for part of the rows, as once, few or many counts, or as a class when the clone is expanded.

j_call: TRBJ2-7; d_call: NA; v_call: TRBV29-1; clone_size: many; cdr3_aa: CSVEEQDSYEQYF; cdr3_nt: TGCAGCGTTGAAGAACAGGACTCCTACGAGCAGTACTTC
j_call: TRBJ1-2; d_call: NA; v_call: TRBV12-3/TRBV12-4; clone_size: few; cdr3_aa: CASSSNNPGDYGYTF; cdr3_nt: TGTGCCAGCAGTTCCAATAACCCGGGAGACTATGGCTACACCTTC
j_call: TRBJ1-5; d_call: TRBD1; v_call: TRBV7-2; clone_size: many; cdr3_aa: CASSSQGASNQPQHF; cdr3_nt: TGTGCCAGCAGCTCCCAGGGGGCAAGCAATCAGCCCCAGCATTTT
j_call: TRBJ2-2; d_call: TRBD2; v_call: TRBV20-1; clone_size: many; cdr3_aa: CSARTSGTAGELFF; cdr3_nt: TGCAGTGCAAGGACTAGCGGGACTGCCGGGGAGCTGTTTTTT
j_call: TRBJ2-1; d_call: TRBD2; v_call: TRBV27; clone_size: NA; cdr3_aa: CASSPIWGGLAGTFAYNEQFF; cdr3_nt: TGTGCCAGCAGCCCCATTTGGGGGGGACTAGCGGGAACGTTTGCCTACAATGAGCAGTTCTTC
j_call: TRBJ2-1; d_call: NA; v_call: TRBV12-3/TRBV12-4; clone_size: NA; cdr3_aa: CASTRQYNEQFF; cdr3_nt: TGTGCCAGCACCAGACAGTACAATGAGCAGTTCTTC
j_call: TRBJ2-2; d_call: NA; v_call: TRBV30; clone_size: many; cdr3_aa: CAWSASGTGELFF; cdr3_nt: TGTGCCTGGAGTGCCTCAGGGACCGGGGAGCTGTTTTTT
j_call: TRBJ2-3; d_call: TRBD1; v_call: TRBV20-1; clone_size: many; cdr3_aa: CSALTGGNTDTQYF; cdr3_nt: TGCAGTGCTCTGACAGGGGGGAACACAGATACGCAGTATTTT
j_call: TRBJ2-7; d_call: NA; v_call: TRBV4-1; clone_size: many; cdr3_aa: CASSQGVGYEQYF; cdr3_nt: TGCGCCAGCAGCCAGGGGGTGGGCTACGAGCAGTACTTC
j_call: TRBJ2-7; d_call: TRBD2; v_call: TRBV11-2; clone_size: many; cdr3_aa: CASSLRLAGSPSSYEQYF; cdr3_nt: TGTGCCAGCAGCTTGCGGCTAGCGGGATCTCCGAGCTCCTACGAGCAGTACTTC
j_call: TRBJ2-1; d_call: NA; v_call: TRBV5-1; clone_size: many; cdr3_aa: CASSLSPNPRNEQFF; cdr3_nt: TGCGCCAGCAGCTTGAGCCCTAACCCACGCAATGAGCAGTTCTTC
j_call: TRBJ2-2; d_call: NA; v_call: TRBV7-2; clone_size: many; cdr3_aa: CASSFVNTGELFF; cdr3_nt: TGTGCCAGCAGCTTCGTGAACACCGGGGAGCTGTTTTTT
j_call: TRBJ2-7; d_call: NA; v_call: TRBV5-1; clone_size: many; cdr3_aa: CASSDGQGGREQYF; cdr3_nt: TGCGCCAGCTCCGATGGTCAGGGGGGTCGGGAGCAGTACTTC
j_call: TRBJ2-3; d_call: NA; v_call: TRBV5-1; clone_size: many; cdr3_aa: CASRVYPGTQYF; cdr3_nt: TGCGCCAGCAGGGTGTACCCGGGTACGCAGTATTTT
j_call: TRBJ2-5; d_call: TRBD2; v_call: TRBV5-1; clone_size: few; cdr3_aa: CASSRPGLAGRYQETQYF; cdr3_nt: TGCGCCAGCAGCAGACCGGGACTAGCGGGGAGGTACCAAGAGACCCAGTACTTC
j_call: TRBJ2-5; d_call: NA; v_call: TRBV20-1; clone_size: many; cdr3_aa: CSVLKTASQETQYF; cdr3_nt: TGCAGTGTGCTAAAGACAGCCTCCCAAGAGACCCAGTACTTC
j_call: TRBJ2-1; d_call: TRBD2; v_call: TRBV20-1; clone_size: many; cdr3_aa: CSARLSGRNVNEQFF; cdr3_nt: TGCAGTGCTAGACTAAGCGGGAGGAATGTAAATGAGCAGTTCTTC
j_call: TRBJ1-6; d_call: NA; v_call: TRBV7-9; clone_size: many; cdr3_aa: CASSQSENSPLHF; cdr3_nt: TGTGCCAGCAGCCAAAGCGAAAATTCACCCCTCCACTTT
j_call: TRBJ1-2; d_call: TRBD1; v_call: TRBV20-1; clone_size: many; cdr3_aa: CSAEDRGPDGYTF; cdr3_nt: TGCAGTGCTGAGGACAGGGGGCCCGATGGCTACACCTTC
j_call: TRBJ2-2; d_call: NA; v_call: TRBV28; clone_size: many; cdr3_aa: CASSYRVGVRTGELFF; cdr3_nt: TGTGCCAGCAGTTACCGGGTGGGGGTGCGCACCGGGGAGCTGTTTTTT
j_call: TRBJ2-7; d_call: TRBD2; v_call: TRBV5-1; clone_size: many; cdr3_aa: CASSLRELAGSYEQYF; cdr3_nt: TGCGCCAGCAGCTTAAGGGAGCTAGCGGGAAGCTACGAGCAGTACTTC
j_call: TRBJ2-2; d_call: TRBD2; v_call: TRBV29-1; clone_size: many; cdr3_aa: CSVDLAGDGGELFF; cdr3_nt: TGCAGCGTTGATCTAGCGGGAGATGGCGGGGAGCTGTTTTTT
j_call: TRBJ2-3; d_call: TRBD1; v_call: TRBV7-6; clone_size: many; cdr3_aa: CASRQGQGPDTQYF; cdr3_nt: TGTGCCAGCAGACAAGGACAGGGCCCAGATACGCAGTATTTT
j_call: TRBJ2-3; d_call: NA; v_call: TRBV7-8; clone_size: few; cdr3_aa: CASSDTLGPTDTQYF; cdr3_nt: TGTGCCAGCAGCGACACACTAGGTCCCACAGATACGCAGTATTTT
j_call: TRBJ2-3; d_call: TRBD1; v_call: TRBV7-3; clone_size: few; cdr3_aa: CASSVQGADTQYF; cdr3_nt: TGTGCCAGCAGCGTACAGGGGGCGGATACGCAGTATTTT
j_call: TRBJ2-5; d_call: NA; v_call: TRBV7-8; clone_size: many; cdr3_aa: CASSRGVLIGGPQETQYF; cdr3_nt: TGTGCCAGCAGCCGCGGGGTGTTAATAGGGGGGCCCCAAGAGACCCAGTACTTC
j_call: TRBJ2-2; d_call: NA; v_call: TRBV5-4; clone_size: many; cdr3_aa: CASSSGRVTGELFF; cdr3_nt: TGTGCCAGCAGCTCAGGACGGGTCACCGGGGAGCTGTTTTTT
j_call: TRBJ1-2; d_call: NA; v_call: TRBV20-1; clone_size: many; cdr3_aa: CSAAMEAGRSGYTF; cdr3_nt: TGCAGTGCCGCCATGGAGGCAGGGCGGAGTGGCTACACCTTC
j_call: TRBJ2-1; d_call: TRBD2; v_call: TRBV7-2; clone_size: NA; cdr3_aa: CASSPGTSRNEQFF; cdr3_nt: TGTGCCAGCAGCCCCGGGACTAGCCGAAATGAGCAGTTCTTC
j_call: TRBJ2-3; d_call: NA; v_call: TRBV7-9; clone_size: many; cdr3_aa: CASSAIRGARDTQYF; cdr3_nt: TGTGCCAGCAGCGCCATACGGGGGGCCCGGGATACGCAGTATTTT
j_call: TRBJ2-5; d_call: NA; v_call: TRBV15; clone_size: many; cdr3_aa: CATSRGQFGETQYF; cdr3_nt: TGTGCCACCAGCAGAGGACAATTCGGAGAGACCCAGTACTTC
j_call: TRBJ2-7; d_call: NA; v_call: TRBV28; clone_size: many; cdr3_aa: CATQPAAGSYEQYF; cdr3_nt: TGTGCCACTCAACCAGCGGCGGGGTCCTACGAGCAGTACTTC
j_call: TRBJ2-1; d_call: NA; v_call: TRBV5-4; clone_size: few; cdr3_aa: CASSVGGAGYNEQFF; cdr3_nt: TGTGCCAGCAGCGTTGGGGGAGCTGGGTACAATGAGCAGTTCTTC
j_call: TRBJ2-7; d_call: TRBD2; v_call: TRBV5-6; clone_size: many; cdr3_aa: CASSFRSGGPRSEQYF; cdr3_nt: TGTGCCAGCAGCTTCCGTTCGGGGGGACCTAGGAGCGAGCAGTACTTC
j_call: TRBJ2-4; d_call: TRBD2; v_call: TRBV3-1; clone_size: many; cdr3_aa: CASSQVNLAGVAKNIQYF; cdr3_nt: TGTGCCAGCAGCCAAGTTAATCTAGCGGGGGTAGCCAAAAACATTCAGTACTTC
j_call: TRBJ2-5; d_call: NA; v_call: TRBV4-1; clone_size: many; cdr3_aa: CASSQHGEETQYF; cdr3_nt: TGCGCCAGCAGCCAACATGGGGAAGAGACCCAGTACTTC
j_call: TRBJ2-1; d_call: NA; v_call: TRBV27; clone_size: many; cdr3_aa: CASRGQINEQFF; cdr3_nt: TGTGCCAGCAGGGGCCAGATCAATGAGCAGTTCTTC
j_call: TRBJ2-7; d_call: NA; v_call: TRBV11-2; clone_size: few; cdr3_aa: CASSLGQFYEQYF; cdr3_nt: TGTGCCAGCAGCTTAGGGCAGTTCTACGAGCAGTACTTC
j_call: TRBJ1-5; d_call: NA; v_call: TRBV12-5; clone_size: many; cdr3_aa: CASGLRGHSNQPQHF; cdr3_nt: TGTGCTAGTGGCCTCCGGGGTCATAGCAATCAGCCCCAGCATTTT
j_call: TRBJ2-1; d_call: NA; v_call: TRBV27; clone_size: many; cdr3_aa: CASSLMSYNEQFF; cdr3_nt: TGTGCCAGCAGTTTAATGTCCTACAATGAGCAGTTCTTC
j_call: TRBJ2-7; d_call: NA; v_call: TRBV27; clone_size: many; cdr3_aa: CASSPRSSYEQYF; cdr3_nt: TGTGCCAGCAGTCCCCGGAGCTCCTACGAGCAGTACTTC